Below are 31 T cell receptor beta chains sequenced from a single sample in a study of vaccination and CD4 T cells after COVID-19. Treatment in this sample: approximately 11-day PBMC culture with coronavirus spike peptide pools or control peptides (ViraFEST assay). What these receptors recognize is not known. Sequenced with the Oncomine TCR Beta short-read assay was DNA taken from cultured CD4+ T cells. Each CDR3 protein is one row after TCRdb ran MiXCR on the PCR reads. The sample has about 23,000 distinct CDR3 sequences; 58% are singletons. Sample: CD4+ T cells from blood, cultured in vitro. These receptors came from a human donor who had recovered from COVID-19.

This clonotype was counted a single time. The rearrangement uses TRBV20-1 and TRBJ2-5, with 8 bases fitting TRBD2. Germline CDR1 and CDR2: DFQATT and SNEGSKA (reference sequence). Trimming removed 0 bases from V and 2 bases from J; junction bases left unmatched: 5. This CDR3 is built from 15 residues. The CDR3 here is CSARDLSGSQETQYF. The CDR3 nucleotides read TGCAGTGCTAGAGATTTGAGCGGGAGTCAAGAGACCCAGTACTTC.

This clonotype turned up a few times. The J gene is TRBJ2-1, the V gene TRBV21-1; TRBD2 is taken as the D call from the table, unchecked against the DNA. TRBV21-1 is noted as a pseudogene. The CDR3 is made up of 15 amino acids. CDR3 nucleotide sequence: TGTGCCAGCAGCAAAAACCTAGCGGGAGGGAGGGAGCAGTTCTTC. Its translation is CASSKNLAGGREQFF.

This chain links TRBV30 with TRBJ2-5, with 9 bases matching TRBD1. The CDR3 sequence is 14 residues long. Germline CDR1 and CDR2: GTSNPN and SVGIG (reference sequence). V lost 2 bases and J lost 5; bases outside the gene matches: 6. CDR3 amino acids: CAWSLTGGRETQYF. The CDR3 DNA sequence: TGTGCCTGGAGTCTTACAGGGGGCCGGGAGACCCAGTACTTC.

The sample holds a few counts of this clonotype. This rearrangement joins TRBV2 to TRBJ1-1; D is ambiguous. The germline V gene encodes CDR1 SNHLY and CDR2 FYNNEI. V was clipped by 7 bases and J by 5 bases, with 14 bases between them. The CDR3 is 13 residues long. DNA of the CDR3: TGTGCCAGCAAGCCAGGTCTGGGTACTGAAGCTTTCTTT. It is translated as CASKPGLGTEAFF.

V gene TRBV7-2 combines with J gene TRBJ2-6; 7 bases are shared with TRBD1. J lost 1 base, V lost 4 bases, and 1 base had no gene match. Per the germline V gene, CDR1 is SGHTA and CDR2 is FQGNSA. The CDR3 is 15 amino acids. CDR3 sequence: CASSWGQSGANVLTF. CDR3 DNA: TGTGCCAGCAGCTGGGGACAGTCTGGGGCCAACGTCCTGACTTTC.

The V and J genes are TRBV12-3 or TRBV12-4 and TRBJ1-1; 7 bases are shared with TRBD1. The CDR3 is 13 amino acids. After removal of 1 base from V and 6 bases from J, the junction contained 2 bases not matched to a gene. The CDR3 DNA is TGTGCCAGCAGTTTAGGAGGGGGCGCTGAAGCTTTCTTT. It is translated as CASSLGGGAEAFF.

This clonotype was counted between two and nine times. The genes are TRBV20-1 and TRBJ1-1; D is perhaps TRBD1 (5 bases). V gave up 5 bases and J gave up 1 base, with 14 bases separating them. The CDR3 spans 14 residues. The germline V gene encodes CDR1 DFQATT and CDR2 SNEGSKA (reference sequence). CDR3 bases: TGCAGTGCTCTCCCCGGACATGGGAACACTGAAGCTTTCTTT. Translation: CSALPGHGNTEAFF.

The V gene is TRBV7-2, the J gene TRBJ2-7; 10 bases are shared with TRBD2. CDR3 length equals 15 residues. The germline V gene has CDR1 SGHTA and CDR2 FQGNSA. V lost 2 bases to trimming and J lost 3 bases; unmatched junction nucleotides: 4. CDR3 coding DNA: TGTGCCAGCAGCTTAATGAGCGGGGGGGACTACGAGCAGTACTTC. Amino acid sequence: CASSLMSGGDYEQYF. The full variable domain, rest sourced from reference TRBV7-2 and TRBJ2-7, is GAGVSQSPSNKVTEKGKDVELRCDPISGHTALYWYRQSLGQGLEFLIYFQGNSAPDKSGLPSDRFSAERTGGSVSTLTIQRTQQEDSAVYLCASSLMSGGDYEQYFGPGTRLTVT.

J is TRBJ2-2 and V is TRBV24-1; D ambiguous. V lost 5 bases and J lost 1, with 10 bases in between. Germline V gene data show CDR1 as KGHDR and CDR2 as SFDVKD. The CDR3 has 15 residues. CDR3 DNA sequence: TGTGCCACCAGTGCCCCATCAGGGAACACCGGGGAGCTGTTTTTT. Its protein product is CATSAPSGNTGELFF.

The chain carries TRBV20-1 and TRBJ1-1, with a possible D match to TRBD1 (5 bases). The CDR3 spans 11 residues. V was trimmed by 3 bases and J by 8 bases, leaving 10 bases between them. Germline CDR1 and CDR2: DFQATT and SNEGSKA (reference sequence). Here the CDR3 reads CSARGQTEAFF. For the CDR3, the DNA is TGCAGTGCTAGGGGGCAGACAGAAGCTTTCTTT.

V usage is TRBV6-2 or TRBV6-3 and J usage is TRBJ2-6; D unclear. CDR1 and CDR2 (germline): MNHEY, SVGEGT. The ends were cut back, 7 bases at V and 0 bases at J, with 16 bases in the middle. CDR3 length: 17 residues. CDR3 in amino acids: CASTLGRPSSGANVLTF. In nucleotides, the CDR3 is TGTGCCAGCACCCTTGGACGCCCTAGCTCTGGGGCCAACGTCCTGACTTTC.

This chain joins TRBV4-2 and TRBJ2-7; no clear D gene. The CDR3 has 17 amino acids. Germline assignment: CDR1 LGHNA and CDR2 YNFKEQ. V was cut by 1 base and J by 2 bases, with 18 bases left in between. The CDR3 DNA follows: TGTGCCAGCAGCCAAGCCTTACCTTCGGACGGCGCCTACGAGCAGTACTTC. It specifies CASSQALPSDGAYEQYF.

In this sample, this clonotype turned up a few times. DNA for the CDR3: TGTGCCAGCAGTTTATCGTTTGGACTCTTATACGAGCAGTACTTC. This gives the protein CASSLSFGLLYEQYF. V and J are TRBV27 and TRBJ2-1; a possible D gene is TRBD2 (5 bases). With the DNA end fitting TRBJ2-7 better, the J assignment may be wrong. Germline V gene sequence: CDR1 MNHEY, CDR2 SMNVEV (reference sequence). The CDR3 extends over 15 amino acids.

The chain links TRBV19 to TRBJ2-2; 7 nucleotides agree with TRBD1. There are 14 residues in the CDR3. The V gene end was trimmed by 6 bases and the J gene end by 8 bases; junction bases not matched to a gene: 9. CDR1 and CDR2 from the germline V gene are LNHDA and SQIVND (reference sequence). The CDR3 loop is CASRRTGAVGELFF. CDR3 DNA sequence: TGTGCCAGTAGGCGTACAGGGGCCGTGGGGGAGCTGTTTTTT.

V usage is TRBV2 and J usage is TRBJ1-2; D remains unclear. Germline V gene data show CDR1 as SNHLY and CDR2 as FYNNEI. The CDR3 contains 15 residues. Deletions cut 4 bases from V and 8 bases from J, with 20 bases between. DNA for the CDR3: TGTGCCAGCAGTGGGTCGGGGATTGGGGTTTACGGCTACACCTTC. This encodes CASSGSGIGVYGYTF. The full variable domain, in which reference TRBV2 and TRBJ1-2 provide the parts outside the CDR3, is EPEVTQTPSHQVTQMGQEVILRCVPISNHLYFYWYRQILGQKVEFLVSFYNNEISEKSEIFDDQFSVERPDGSNFTLKIRSTKLEDSAMYFCASSGSGIGVYGYTFGSGTRLTVV.

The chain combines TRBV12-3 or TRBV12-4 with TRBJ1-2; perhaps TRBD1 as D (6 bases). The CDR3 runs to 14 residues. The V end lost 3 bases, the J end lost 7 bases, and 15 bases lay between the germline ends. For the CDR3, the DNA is TGTGCCAGCAGTTTCGTCTACAGGGAGGGTGGCTACACCTTC. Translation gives CASSFVYREGGYTF.

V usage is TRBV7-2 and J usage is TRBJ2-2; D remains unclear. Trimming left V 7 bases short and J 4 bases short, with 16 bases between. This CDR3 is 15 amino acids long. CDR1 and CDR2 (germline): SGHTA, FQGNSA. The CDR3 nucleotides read TGTGCCAGCAACTCCGGATGGGGAAGCACCGGGGAGCTGTTTTTT. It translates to CASNSGWGSTGELFF.

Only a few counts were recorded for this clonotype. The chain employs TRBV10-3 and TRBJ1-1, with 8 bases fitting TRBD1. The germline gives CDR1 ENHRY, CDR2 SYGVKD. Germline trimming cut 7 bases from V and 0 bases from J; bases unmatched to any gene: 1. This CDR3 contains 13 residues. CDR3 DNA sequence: TGTGCCATCAAGGACAGGGTGAACACTGAAGCTTTCTTT. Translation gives CAIKDRVNTEAFF.

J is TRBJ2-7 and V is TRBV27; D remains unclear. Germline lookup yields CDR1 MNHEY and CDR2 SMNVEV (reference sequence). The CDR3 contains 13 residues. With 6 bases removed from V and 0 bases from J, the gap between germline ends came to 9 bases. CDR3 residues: CASRRVSSYEQYF. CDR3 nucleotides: TGTGCCAGCAGAAGGGTTAGCTCCTACGAGCAGTACTTC.

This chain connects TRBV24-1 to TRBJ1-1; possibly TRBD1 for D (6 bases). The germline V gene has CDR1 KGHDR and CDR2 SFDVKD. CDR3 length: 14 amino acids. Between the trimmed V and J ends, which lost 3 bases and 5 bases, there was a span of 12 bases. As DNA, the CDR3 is TGTGCCACCAGTGATCCCGGAGGGGGGACTGAAGCTTTCTTT. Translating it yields CATSDPGGGTEAFF.

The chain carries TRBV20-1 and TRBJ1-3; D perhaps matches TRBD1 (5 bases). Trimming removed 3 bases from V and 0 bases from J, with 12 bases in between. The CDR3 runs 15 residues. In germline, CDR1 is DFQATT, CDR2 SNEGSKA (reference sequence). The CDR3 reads CSARLGGGSGNTIYF. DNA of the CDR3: TGCAGTGCTAGGCTGGGGGGGGGCTCTGGAAACACCATATATTTT.

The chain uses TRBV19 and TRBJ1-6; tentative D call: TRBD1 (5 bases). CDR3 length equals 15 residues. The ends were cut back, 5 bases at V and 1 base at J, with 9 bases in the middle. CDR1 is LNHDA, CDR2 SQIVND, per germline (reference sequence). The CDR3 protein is CASSPGTSYNSPLHF. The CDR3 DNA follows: TGTGCCAGTAGTCCGGGGACTTCCTATAATTCACCCCTCCACTTT.

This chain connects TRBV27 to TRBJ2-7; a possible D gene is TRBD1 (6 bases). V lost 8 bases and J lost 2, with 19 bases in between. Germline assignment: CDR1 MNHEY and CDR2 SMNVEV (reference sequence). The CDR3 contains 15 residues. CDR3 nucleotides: TGTGCCAGCGGGGAAACAGGGAAAGGCGCCTACGAGCAGTACTTC. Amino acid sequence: CASGETGKGAYEQYF.

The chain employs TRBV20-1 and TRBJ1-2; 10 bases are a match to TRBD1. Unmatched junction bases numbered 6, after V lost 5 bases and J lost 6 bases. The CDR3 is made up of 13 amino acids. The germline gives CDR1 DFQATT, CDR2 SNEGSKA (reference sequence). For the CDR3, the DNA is TGCAGTGCTCAGACAGGGGGCAGTCATGGCTACACCTTC. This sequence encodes CSAQTGGSHGYTF.

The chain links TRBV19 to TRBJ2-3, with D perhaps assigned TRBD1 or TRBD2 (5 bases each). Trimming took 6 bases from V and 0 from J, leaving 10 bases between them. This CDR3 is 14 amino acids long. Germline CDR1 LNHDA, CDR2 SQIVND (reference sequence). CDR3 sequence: CASREDKSTDTQYF. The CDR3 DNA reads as TGTGCCAGTAGGGAGGACAAAAGCACAGATACGCAGTATTTT.

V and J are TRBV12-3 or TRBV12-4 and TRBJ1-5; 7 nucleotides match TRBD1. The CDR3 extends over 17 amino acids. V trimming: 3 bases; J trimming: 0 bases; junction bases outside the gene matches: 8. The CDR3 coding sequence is TGTGCCAGCAGTTTGAACAGGGGACCATATAGCAATCAGCCCCAGCATTTT. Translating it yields CASSLNRGPYSNQPQHF.

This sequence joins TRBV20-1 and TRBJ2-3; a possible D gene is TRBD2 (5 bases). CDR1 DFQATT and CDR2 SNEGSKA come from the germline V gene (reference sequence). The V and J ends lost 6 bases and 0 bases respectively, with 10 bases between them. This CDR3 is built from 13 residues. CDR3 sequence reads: CSASEESTDTQYF. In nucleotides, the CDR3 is TGCAGTGCCTCGGAGGAAAGCACAGATACGCAGTATTTT.

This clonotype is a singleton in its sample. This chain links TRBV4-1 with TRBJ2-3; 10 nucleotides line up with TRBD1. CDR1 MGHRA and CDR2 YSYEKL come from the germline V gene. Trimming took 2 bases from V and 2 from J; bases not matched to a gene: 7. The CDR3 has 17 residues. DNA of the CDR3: TGCGCCAGCAGCCAACTCGGACAGGGGGTCATCACAGATACGCAGTATTTT. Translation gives CASSQLGQGVITDTQYF.

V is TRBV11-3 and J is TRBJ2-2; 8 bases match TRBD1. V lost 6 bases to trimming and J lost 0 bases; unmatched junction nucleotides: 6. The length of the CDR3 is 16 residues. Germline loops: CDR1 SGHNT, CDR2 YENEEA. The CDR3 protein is CASRQPGQANTGELFF. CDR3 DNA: TGTGCCAGCAGGCAACCGGGACAGGCGAACACCGGGGAGCTGTTTTTT. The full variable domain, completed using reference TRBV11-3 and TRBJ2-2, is EAGVVQSPRYKIIEKKQPVAFWCNPISGHNTLYWYLQNLGQGPELLIRYENEEAVDDSQLPKDRFSAERLKGVDSTLKIQPAELGDSAVYLCASRQPGQANTGELFFGEGSRLTVL.

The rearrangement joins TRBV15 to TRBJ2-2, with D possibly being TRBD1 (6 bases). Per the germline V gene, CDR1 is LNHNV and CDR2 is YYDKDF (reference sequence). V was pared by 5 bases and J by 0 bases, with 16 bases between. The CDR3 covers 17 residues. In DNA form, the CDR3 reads TGTGCCACCAGCGGGTCCTACACAGGGCCGAACACCGGGGAGCTGTTTTTT. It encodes CATSGSYTGPNTGELFF.

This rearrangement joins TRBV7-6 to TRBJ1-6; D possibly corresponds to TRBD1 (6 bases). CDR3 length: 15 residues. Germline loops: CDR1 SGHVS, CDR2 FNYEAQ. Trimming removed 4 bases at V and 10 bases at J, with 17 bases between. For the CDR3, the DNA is TGTGCCAGCAGCTCCCAAGGAGGGGGTGGATCACCCCTCCACTTT. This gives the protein CASSSQGGGGSPLHF.